The T cell receptor beta chain under discussion was sequenced for a study of blood T cell repertoires in COVID-19. Across the study: Acute-phase and convalescent COVID-19 samples originated in the United States, Italy and Spain.

Some clones are missing from TCRdb's copy, which holds only in-frame ones; the method was immunoSEQ multiplex PCR. The sample holds fewer than 450,000 clones; more than 75% are singletons and the top ten take 1.2%. Germline V lookup: CDR1 SGDLS, CDR2 YYNGEE. This CDR3 has 14 amino acids. V was cut by 3 bases and J by 1 base, with 8 bases left in between. The table lists this clone with a count of one. The sequence was collected from a woman aged 18-29 years who had recovered from COVID-19. The genes are TRBV9 and TRBJ1-5; D gene uncertain. Sequencing was carried out using PBMCs or T cells enriched from blood (not recorded which). Here the CDR3 reads CASSGSLSNQPQHF. CDR3 in DNA: TGTGCCAGCAGCGGGAGTTTGAGCAATCAGCCCCAGCATTTT.